The entry below gives a single T cell receptor beta chain sequence along with its context. This clone was seen only a few times. It lacks a known antigen. The record has no base qualities; no much larger clone is one base away. Other DNA sequences from this sample encode an identical CDR3 as well. CD8 naive samples consisted of CD45RO-negative cells that were positively selected for CCR7, yielding a CD45RA+CCR7+ population without TemRA cells. Healthy HIV-negative adults with no recently reported acute infections or vaccinations were included as donors. Only Caucasian adults living in Nashville, Tennessee, USA were represented among the donors. Blood was collected by leukapheresis, and PBMCs were isolated by Ficoll-Histopaque density gradient centrifugation and then cryopreserved in liquid nitrogen vapor phase. Analytical flow cytometry was used to check the purity and quantity of each magnetically sorted T cell population. Genomic DNA was isolated from each sorted fraction and quantified by UV absorbance on a Nanodrop 2000c.

The data were taken from a study of shared clonotypes between healthy human individuals (dated by TCRdb to 2018 to 2021). Broadly, across the study: The cohort included a few men and a couple of women between 18 and 49 years of age. For each donor, CD4 naive and CD4 memory were each given three plates, CD8 naive was given two plates, and CD8 memory was given one plate. To estimate repertoire size and how much clonotypes are shared between individuals, the study performed deep sequencing of blood TCR repertoires from roughly five healthy adults. Libraries were prepared and TCR repertoires were sequenced by different laboratories using diverse techniques, in order to increase sequencing depth and limit assay-specific biases. Between about 0.8 and 8.9 billion PBMCs per donor were obtained by leukapheresis. On the study overall, not on this receptor specifically: Larger estimated clonotype richness was generally found for naive subsets than for memory subsets. Higher generation probabilities were observed for clonotypes shared by all four sorted-subset donors than for non-shared clonotypes. Sharing across four donors was observed for about 5% of naive CD4, under 4% of naive CD8, roughly 2.4% of memory CD4, and around 0.44% of memory CD8 clonotypes. Incomplete sequencing was indicated by rarefaction of sorted-subset datasets, despite the large sequencing depth. Only blood was sampled, and tissue TCR repertoires likely differ from those in blood. Based on pairwise subsampling, the degree of clonotype sharing among donors was expected to be affected by sequencing depth. The genetic and exposure-history diversity represented was limited by the small number of donors.

The CDR3 starts with the cysteine, ends with the phenylalanine, and has 13 residues. Only the CDR3 region is kept as DNA, spanning 39 bases read in frame from base 1. V and J lose 0 bases and 0 bases, and a span of 3 bases separates them. For CDR1 and CDR2, the germline V gene lists SGDLS and YYNGEE. TCR CDR3 regions were amplified from genomic DNA by multiplex PCR using the deep immunoSEQ assay. Extracted genomic DNA from each cell subset was spread evenly across all wells of several immunoSEQ 96-well plates, with each plate serving as a replicate. For sorted subsets, approximately 200 ng of genomic DNA, equivalent to 25,000 to 30,000 T cell genomes, went into each replicate PCR. Purified libraries were quantified with a Qubit 3.0 fluorometer, sized on a Bioanalyzer 2100, and re-quantified with the KAPA Library Quantification kit. Every immunoSEQ 96-well plate was sequenced on a separate single-read 150-cycle Illumina NextSeq 550 flow cell. In the paper's pipeline: Because the immunoSEQ output held only junctional sequences and lacked quality scores, the filtering could not match the filtering applied to full-length reads. Sequences were annotated with PyIR, a Python wrapper for IgBLAST v1.9, and V/J genes and CDR3 were assigned using IMGT germline references. Reads with weak V/J assignments (E-value above 1e-6), missing CDR3, stop codons, out-of-frame junctions, or ambiguous translated residues were removed. A V3J clonotype was defined by an identical inferred V gene, J gene, and CDR3 amino acid sequence. Percentage overlap between repertoires was calculated by dividing the number of shared unique clonotypes by the size of the smaller repertoire. Three approaches were used to assess repertoire richness: RTK rarefaction, the Chao1 estimator, and Recon v2.1 estimates of unobserved clonotypes. Generation probabilities for all TCRbeta clonotypes obtained by the gDNA method from a few donors were computed using OLGA. TCRdb re-hosts the immuneACCESS table, in-frame sequences only. Its copies lack some clones; in the studies checked, an unresolved V gene accounts for under half of them, and the cause for the rest is not known. V and J calls plus clone size are reproduced from that table; the DNA served to infer D and trimming. The sample has about 590,000 clones on record, about 95% of them singletons. The ten largest clones capture around 0.11% of the sample.

Recombination linked TRBV9 to TRBJ1-1; the D gene assignment is ambiguous. The TCR sequence derives from a woman in her thirties in good health. The sequenced material came from naive CD8+ T cells sorted from blood. Interpreted using the paper, the cell subset or site label stands for: CD45RA+CCR7+. The DNA sequence is as follows: TGTGCCAGCAGCGTAGGTATGAACACTGAAGCTTTCTTT. This encodes CASSVGMNTEAFF.